Sequencing of this T cell receptor beta chain was carried out in a study of blood T cell repertoires in COVID-19. Only in-frame clones appear in the TCRdb table, and some are missing; sequencing was by immunoSEQ multiplex PCR. The profile shows around 250,000 clones, approximately 83% of them singletons. Those enrolled, adults aged 18 to 89 years, came from under 25 US areas. The germline gives CDR1 MNHEY, CDR2 SMNVEV (reference sequence). The CDR3 runs 14 residues. The V and J ends lost 2 bases and 6 bases respectively, with 11 bases between them. J is TRBJ1-5 and V is TRBV27; no definite D call. The TCR comes from a woman in her fifties or sixties who had recovered from COVID-19. The material sequenced was PBMCs or T cells enriched from blood (not recorded which). The CDR3 loop reads CASSLGGWGQPQHF. As DNA, the CDR3 is TGTGCCAGCAGTTTAGGAGGGTGGGGTCAGCCCCAGCATTTT.